This TCR beta chain was sequenced in a study of blood T cell repertoires in COVID-19. Turning to the study itself: Collection of acute and convalescent COVID-19 samples took place in the United States, Italy and Spain. PBMCs, B-cell-depleted T cells, or T cells provided the cDNA or gDNA that made up the material.

V lost 1 base and J 4 bases, leaving 10 bases between the germline ends. Germline V gene data show CDR1 as LGHNA and CDR2 as YSLEER. CDR3 size: 14 residues. As processed by the authors: Amplification of reference gene primers provided the estimated nucleated cell counts. Using immunoSEQ multiplex PCR, the repertoire was profiled, and TCRdb retains in-frame clones only, with some absent. V and J calls and clone size are copied from that table; D and trimming were computed from the DNA. The sample yields 250,000 or so clones, approximately 82% seen once. Sequencing input: peripheral blood. The chain uses TRBV4-3 and TRBJ1-2; D is perhaps TRBD1 (6 bases). The receptor was derived from a woman older than 75 with acute or convalescent COVID-19. DNA for the CDR3: TGCGCCAGCAGCCAAGTTCCAGGGGTCTATGGCTACACCTTC. This codes for CASSQVPGVYGYTF.